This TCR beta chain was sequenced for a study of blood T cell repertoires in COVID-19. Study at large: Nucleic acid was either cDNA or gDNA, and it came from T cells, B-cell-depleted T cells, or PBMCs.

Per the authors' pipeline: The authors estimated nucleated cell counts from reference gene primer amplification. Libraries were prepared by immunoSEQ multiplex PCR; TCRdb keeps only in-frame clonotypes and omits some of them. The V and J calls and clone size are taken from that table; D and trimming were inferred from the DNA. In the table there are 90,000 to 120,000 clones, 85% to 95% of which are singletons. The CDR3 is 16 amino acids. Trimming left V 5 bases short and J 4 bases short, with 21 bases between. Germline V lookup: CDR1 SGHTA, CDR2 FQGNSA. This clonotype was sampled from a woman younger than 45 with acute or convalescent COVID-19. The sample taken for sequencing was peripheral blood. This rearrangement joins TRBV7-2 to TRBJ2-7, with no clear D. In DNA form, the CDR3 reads TGTGCCAGCAGCCCAAGGTCCGGGTGGGTCTTGTACGAGCAGTACTTC. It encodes CASSPRSGWVLYEQYF.